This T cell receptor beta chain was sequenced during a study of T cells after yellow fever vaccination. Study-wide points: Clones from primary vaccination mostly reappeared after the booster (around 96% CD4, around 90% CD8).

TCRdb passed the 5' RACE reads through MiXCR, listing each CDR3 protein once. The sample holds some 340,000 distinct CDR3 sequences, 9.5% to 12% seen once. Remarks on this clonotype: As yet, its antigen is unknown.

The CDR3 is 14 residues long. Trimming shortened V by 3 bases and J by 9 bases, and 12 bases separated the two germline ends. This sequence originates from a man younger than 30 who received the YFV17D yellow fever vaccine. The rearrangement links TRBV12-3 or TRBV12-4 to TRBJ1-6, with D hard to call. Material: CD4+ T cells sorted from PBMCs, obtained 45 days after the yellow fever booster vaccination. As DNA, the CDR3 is TGTGCCAGCAGTTTGAGTGTAAGGAGTTCACCCCTCCACTTT. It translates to CASSLSVRSSPLHF.